What follows are 17 T cell receptor beta chains derived from one specimen sequenced in a study of T-cell memory formation after mild COVID-19. TCRdb analysed the 5' RACE reads with MiXCR anew, one entry per CDR3 protein. The sample lists more than 150,000 distinct CDR3 sequences; around 20% were seen once. The sample consisted of PBMCs or a T cell subset sorted from them (not recorded which). Receptors originate from a man younger than 35 who had mild COVID-19 (a few samples of this study predate the infection). Cell type and time point are not known.

This clonotype was seen only a few times. The chain is built from TRBV7-9 and TRBJ1-5; 8 bases align to TRBD1. Germline-derived CDR1 and CDR2 are SEHNR and FQNEAQ (reference sequence). V was pared by 5 bases and J by 3 bases, with 3 bases of the junction left unmatched. This CDR3 is 14 amino acids long. The CDR3 reads CASSGQGDNQPQHF. The CDR3 region has the DNA TGTGCCAGCAGCGGACAGGGAGACAATCAGCCCCAGCATTTT.

This clonotype occurred a few times. A read error is possible here, since a much larger clone lies one base away. The CDR3 nucleotides read TGTGCCAGCAGATCGAACACTGAAGCTTTCTTT. Amino acids: CASRSNTEAFF. This chain uses TRBV28 with TRBJ1-1, with unresolved D. This CDR3 has 11 amino acids. Germline CDR1 and CDR2: MDHEN and SYDVKM. V lost 6 bases to trimming and J lost 1 base, with 3 bases between them.

This clonotype was counted between two and nine times. The genes are TRBV9 and TRBJ2-2, with 12 bases fitting TRBD2. This CDR3 is built from 16 residues. V lost 1 base to trimming and J lost 6 bases; unmatched junction nucleotides: 4. Looked up from germline, CDR1 is SGDLS and CDR2 is YYNGEE. As DNA, the CDR3 is TGTGCCAGCAGCGTAAGGACTAGCGGGGTTTCCGGGGAGCTGTTTTTT. It is translated as CASSVRTSGVSGELFF.

In this sample, this clonotype turned up a few times. This chain uses TRBV20-1 with TRBJ2-3, with D unresolved. Germline values: CDR1 DFQATT, CDR2 SNEGSKA (reference sequence). This CDR3 region has 12 residues. V shed 5 bases and J shed 2 bases, with 8 bases lying between them. In DNA, the CDR3 is TGCAGTGCTCAAAAGATCACAGATACGCAGTATTTT. Residues: CSAQKITDTQYF.

The chain couples TRBV5-1 to TRBJ1-5; D remains unclear. The CDR3 is 13 residues long. Germline-derived CDR1 and CDR2 are SGHRS and YFSETQ. V lost 0 bases and J 3 bases, leaving 4 bases between the germline ends. For the CDR3, the DNA is TGCGCCAGCAGCTTGGAGGTCAATCAGCCCCAGCATTTT. Translated, it gives CASSLEVNQPQHF.

This sequence joins TRBV7-9 and TRBJ2-5; 7 bases fit TRBD1. There are 16 residues in the CDR3. With 0 bases clipped from V and 1 base from J, the junction kept 5 bases outside the gene matches. Germline CDR1 is SEHNR and CDR2 is FQNEAQ (reference sequence). The CDR3 DNA is TGTGCCAGCAGCTTAGCATTCCGGGACAGCCAAGAGACCCAGTACTTC. The encoded protein is CASSLAFRDSQETQYF.

The rearrangement joins TRBV7-9 to TRBJ2-1; 7 bases line up with TRBD2. V lost 4 bases, J lost 3 bases, and 15 bases stayed unmatched. Germline-derived CDR1 and CDR2 are SEHNR and FQNEAQ (reference sequence). This CDR3 contains 18 residues. CDR3 coding DNA: TGTGCCAGCAGCTCCCTTCGCGGGGGAAGGGACCACTACAATGAGCAGTTCTTC. It translates to CASSSLRGGRDHYNEQFF.

This clonotype came up a few times. The J gene is TRBJ2-2, the V gene TRBV6-8, with TRBD1 as a possible D gene (6 bases). With 5 bases removed from V and 1 base from J, the gap between germline ends came to 11 bases. The V gene's germline CDR1 is MNHGY and CDR2 SAAAGT. This CDR3 contains 15 residues. CDR3 amino acids: CASSVRDKNTGELFF. DNA for the CDR3: TGTGCCAGCAGTGTCCGGGACAAGAACACCGGGGAGCTGTTTTTT.

The chain combines TRBV7-6 with TRBJ2-2; D unresolved. V was cut by 1 base and J by 1 base, with 10 bases left in between. Germline CDR1 reads SGHVS; CDR2 reads FNYEAQ. CDR3 length: 16 residues. The CDR3 nucleotides read TGTGCCAGCAGCTTAGTAGGCGGAGTGAACACCGGGGAGCTGTTTTTT. Amino acids: CASSLVGGVNTGELFF. Based on the CDR3 plus reference TRBV7-6 and TRBJ2-2, the full variable domain is GAGVSQSPRYKVTKRGQDVALRCDPISGHVSLYWYRQALGQGPEFLTYFNYEAQQDKSGLPNDRFSAERPEGSISTLTIQRTEQRDSAMYRCASSLVGGVNTGELFFGEGSRLTVL.

The J gene is TRBJ1-1, the V gene TRBV6-5; D unclear. The length of the CDR3 is 13 residues. Germline CDR1 MNHEY, CDR2 SVGAGI. V gave up 5 bases and J gave up 10 bases, with 17 bases separating them. CDR3 sequence: CASSNVRFDGAFF. DNA for the CDR3: TGTGCCAGCAGTAACGTGCGATTCGACGGAGCTTTCTTT.

This clonotype appeared a few times. The CDR3 here is CASSLLSPYGYTF. The CDR3 bases are TGTGCCAGCAGCTTACTCAGCCCCTATGGCTACACCTTC. The V and J genes are TRBV7-9 and TRBJ1-2; the D is unclear. V was cut by 2 bases and J by 4 bases, with 8 bases left in between. Per the germline V gene, CDR1 is SEHNR and CDR2 is FQNEAQ (reference sequence). This CDR3 is 13 amino acids long.

This clonotype was picked up a small number of times. The chain carries TRBV27 and TRBJ1-6, with D possibly being TRBD1 (6 bases). CDR3 length: 14 amino acids. The germline V and J ends were trimmed by 2 bases and 5 bases, with 7 bases remaining between them. Looked up from germline, CDR1 is MNHEY and CDR2 is SMNVEV (reference sequence). As DNA, the CDR3 is TGTGCCAGCAGTTTAAACAGGGATAATTCACCCCTCCACTTT. This codes for CASSLNRDNSPLHF.

This CDR3 reads CASSPPQVNGYTF. CDR3 nucleotides: TGTGCCAGCTCACCACCGCAGGTTAATGGCTACACCTTC. V usage is TRBV18 and J usage is TRBJ1-2; D unclear. This CDR3 is built from 13 residues. CDR1 KGHSH and CDR2 LQKENI come from the germline V gene. The V gene lost 0 bases and the J gene lost 6 bases, with 8 bases spanning the gap.

The J gene is TRBJ1-2, the V gene TRBV5-6; no clear D gene. The CDR3 is 12 residues long. Between the trimmed V and J ends, which lost 4 bases and 14 bases, there was a span of 18 bases. The V gene's germline CDR1 is SGHDT and CDR2 YYEEEE. CDR3 protein: CASSRRTPEWTF. As DNA, the CDR3 is TGTGCCAGCAGCAGAAGGACTCCCGAATGGACCTTC.

This chain links TRBV24-1 with TRBJ1-5; D is undetermined. From germline, CDR1 is KGHDR and CDR2 SFDVKD. V was pared by 7 bases and J by 3 bases, with 9 bases between. The CDR3 spans 13 residues. DNA for the CDR3: TGTGCCACCAGCGTGGGTTTCAATCAGCCCCAGCATTTT. It encodes CATSVGFNQPQHF.

This clonotype was seen more than once but under ten times. V and J are TRBV24-1 and TRBJ2-3; D remains unclear. Per the germline V gene, CDR1 is KGHDR and CDR2 is SFDVKD. Trimming left V 3 bases short and J 8 bases short, with 5 bases between. The CDR3 contains 11 residues. The CDR3, as DNA: TGTGCCACCAGTGATAAGGGTACGCAGTATTTT. Its translation: CATSDKGTQYF.

This clonotype was picked up a small number of times. The chain employs TRBV7-9 and TRBJ1-6; D ambiguous. Trimming pared 5 bases from V and 5 bases from J, leaving 13 bases between. This CDR3 is 15 amino acids long. Per germline, CDR1 SEHNR and CDR2 FQNEAQ (reference sequence). The CDR3 DNA is TGTGCCAGCAGCCTGTACAGTCCGAATAATTCACCCCTCCACTTT. It is translated as CASSLYSPNNSPLHF. The full variable domain, its missing parts supplied by reference TRBV7-9 and TRBJ1-6, is DTGVSQNPRHKITKRGQNVTFRCDPISEHNRLYWYRQTLGQGPEFLTYFQNEAQLEKSRLLSDRFSAERPKGSFSTLEIQRTEQGDSAMYLCASSLYSPNNSPLHFGNGTRLTVT.